This entry lists 28 T cell receptor beta chains sequenced from one sample in a study of T cell repertoires in cytomegalovirus infection. No antigen has been identified for these receptors. Each CDR3 protein gets one entry after TCRdb re-called the reads with MiXCR. This sample yields 650,000 to 900,000 distinct CDR3 sequences, of which about 33% are seen a single time; approximately 13% belongs to the top ten. The material sequenced was cultured CD8+ T cells from PBMCs, taken from culture after CMV antigen stimulation. These receptors were taken from a human donor in good health (CMV status not recorded). Some clones in this sample may be carry-over from other donors' samples.

The V gene is TRBV5-1, the J gene TRBJ2-2, with TRBD1 identical over 9 bases. This CDR3 region has 15 residues. Trimming cost V 3 bases and J 5 bases; bases outside gene matches: 5. CDR1 is SGHRS, CDR2 YFSETQ, per germline. The CDR3 DNA is TGCGCCAGCAGCTCCGGGACAGGGAGGACCGGGGAGCTGTTTTTT. The encoded protein is CASSSGTGRTGELFF.

The V gene is TRBV6-6, the J gene TRBJ1-2; 7 nucleotides agree with TRBD1. The CDR3 sequence is 16 residues long. Trimming removed 0 bases from V and 1 base from J; junction bases left unmatched: 5. The V gene's germline CDR1 is MNHNY and CDR2 SVGAGI (reference sequence). As DNA, the CDR3 is TGTGCCAGCAGTTACTCTGACAGGGCATTTAACTATGGCTACACCTTC. This translates into CASSYSDRAFNYGYTF.

The chain employs TRBV7-9 and TRBJ2-1, with 8 bases aligning to TRBD1. The junction had 7 bases not matched to a gene; V was cut back by 2 bases and J by 7 bases. This CDR3 has 15 residues. Looked up from germline, CDR1 is SEHNR and CDR2 is FQNEAQ (reference sequence). The CDR3: CASSLLNDRGNEQFF. The CDR3 nucleotides read TGTGCCAGCAGCTTACTTAACGACAGGGGAAATGAGCAGTTCTTC.

This clonotype was detected only a few times. The chain has TRBV7-9 and TRBJ2-5; a weak D match, TRBD2 (5 bases). The CDR3 covers 13 residues. With 6 bases removed from V and 1 base from J, the gap between germline ends came to 9 bases. CDR1 is SEHNR and CDR2 is FQNEAQ in the germline V gene (reference sequence). CDR3 amino acids: CASRAGPQETQYF. The CDR3 nucleotides are TGTGCCAGCAGGGCGGGCCCCCAAGAGACCCAGTACTTC.

The chain recombines TRBV5-5 with TRBJ2-7, with TRBD1 as a possible D gene (5 bases). The CDR3 sequence is 15 residues long. The V gene's germline CDR1 is SGHKS and CDR2 YYEKEE (reference sequence). The V end lost 4 bases, the J end lost 2 bases, and 16 bases lay between the germline ends. CDR3: CASSIRDSSAYEQYV. The CDR3 nucleotides read TGTGCCAGCAGCATACGAGACAGTTCGGCCTACGAGCAGTACGTC.

For this clonotype: Germline and junction disagree at one end, which may indicate a read error. This chain uses TRBV9 with TRBJ1-3, with D perhaps TRBD1 (6 bases). In germline, CDR1 is SGDLS, CDR2 YYNGEE. The CDR3 consists of 14 residues. The CDR3 region is CASSDNLGGNSIYF. CDR3 nucleotide sequence: TGTGCCAGCAGCGATAACCTAGGGGGAAACTCCATATATTTT.

This clonotype has only a few counts. The J gene is TRBJ2-1, the V gene TRBV12-3 or TRBV12-4; TRBD1 is a possible D gene (6 bases). This CDR3 spans 14 amino acids. V lost 7 bases and J lost 2, with 12 bases in between. Here the CDR3 reads CASNERTAYNEQFF. The DNA of the CDR3 is TGTGCCAGCAACGAAAGGACAGCCTACAATGAGCAGTTCTTC.

The chain recombines TRBV6-6 with TRBJ1-6; D gene ambiguous. The CDR3 runs 17 residues. Germline V gives CDR1 MNHNY, CDR2 SVGAGI (reference sequence). Trimming took off 0 bases at V and 14 bases at J, with 23 bases between the two ends. The CDR3 DNA is TGTGCCAGCAGTTACTCGAGCTCTCCTTATGGCGAATTCACCCTCCACTTT. Amino acid sequence: CASSYSSSPYGEFTLHF.

The chain joins TRBV6-2 or TRBV6-3 to TRBJ1-1; D unresolved. The CDR3 is made up of 18 amino acids. Germline values: CDR1 MNHEY, CDR2 SVGEGT. Trimming removed 2 bases from V and 1 base from J, with 20 bases in between. In DNA, the CDR3 is TGTGCCAGCAGTTACAGGGTACGGGTTTCAAGGAGGAACACTGAAGCTTTCTTT. Translating gives CASSYRVRVSRRNTEAFF.

The V and J genes are TRBV6-6 and TRBJ1-1, with a possible D match to TRBD1 (6 bases). V was cut by 6 bases and J by 1 base, with 15 bases left in between. CDR1 and CDR2 from the germline V gene are MNHNY and SVGAGI (reference sequence). The CDR3 length is 15 residues. CDR3 nucleotides: TGTGCCAGCAGCGCCTCGGGCAGGGGGAACACTGAAGCTTTCTTT. This codes for CASSASGRGNTEAFF.

This rearrangement joins TRBV28 to TRBJ1-1; 9 positions agree with TRBD1. CDR3 length: 16 amino acids. Per the germline V gene, CDR1 is MDHEN and CDR2 is SYDVKM. Germline trimming cut 4 bases from V and 6 bases from J; bases unmatched to any gene: 12. As DNA, the CDR3 is TGTGCCAGCAGTTCCCCGGACAGGGGCGCGGTAGCTGAAGCTTTCTTT. Amino acid sequence: CASSSPDRGAVAEAFF.

This clonotype was counted only a few times. The chain has TRBV7-8 and TRBJ2-2; D not certain. Germline V gene lookup returns CDR1 SGHVS and CDR2 FQNEAQ. The CDR3 has 16 amino acids. The V gene lost 0 bases and the J gene lost 9 bases, with 17 bases spanning the gap. CDR3 sequence (DNA): TGTGCCAGCAGCTTAGCGGTACCCTCCTATGCCCGGGAGCTGTTTTTT. It yields the protein CASSLAVPSYARELFF.

Only a few counts were recorded for this clonotype. This chain connects TRBV28 to TRBJ2-3; 9 bases line up with TRBD2. Germline values: CDR1 MDHEN, CDR2 SYDVKM. Trimming took 6 bases from V and 2 from J; bases not matched to a gene: 21. This CDR3 comprises 20 residues. The CDR3 DNA sequence: TGTGCCAGCAGGGAGGAACTAGAGCGGGGGGTATGGGTCAACACAGATACGCAGTATTTT. Its translation is CASREELERGVWVNTDTQYF.

The chain is built from TRBV20-1 and TRBJ1-1; TRBD1 might be the D (6 bases). This CDR3 region has 13 residues. Germline CDR1 reads DFQATT; CDR2 reads SNEGSKA (reference sequence). The V end lost 3 bases, the J end lost 6 bases, and 14 bases lay between the germline ends. The CDR3 DNA follows: TGCAGTGCTAGTCAAGGGGGGTGGGCTGAAGCTTTCTTT. Amino acids: CSASQGGWAEAFF.

This clonotype has a handful of counts. The V call is TRBV12-3 or TRBV12-4, the J call TRBJ2-3, with D unclear. V shed 7 bases and J shed 2 bases, with 13 bases lying between them. CDR3 length: 14 amino acids. Here the CDR3 DNA reads TGTGCCAGCACCGACGCGGAATCCACAGATACGCAGTATTTT. Translated, it gives CASTDAESTDTQYF.

This clonotype has a count of ten or more. This chain connects TRBV7-6 to TRBJ1-5; weak D call: TRBD1 (5 bases). Germline values: CDR1 SGHVS, CDR2 FNYEAQ. Trimming took off 5 bases at V and 3 bases at J, with 17 bases between the two ends. There are 16 residues in the CDR3. CDR3 coding DNA: TGTGCCAGCAGCGAGGGGACGGACATTTTCAATCAGCCCCAGCATTTT. Encoded protein: CASSEGTDIFNQPQHF.

The chain recombines TRBV12-3 or TRBV12-4 with TRBJ2-7; no firm D call. Between the trimmed V and J ends, which lost 3 bases and 0 bases, there was a span of 12 bases. This CDR3 is 15 amino acids long. The chain's CDR3 is CASSLGMAFSYEQYF. The CDR3 region has the DNA TGTGCCAGCAGTTTGGGGATGGCGTTCTCCTACGAGCAGTACTTC.

This chain uses TRBV7-6 with TRBJ1-1; the D gene is possibly TRBD1 (6 bases). Germline values: CDR1 SGHVS, CDR2 FNYEAQ. Trimming left V 5 bases short and J 0 bases short, with 28 bases between. This CDR3 has 20 amino acids. This CDR3 is CASSDSWDTETLSMNTEAFF. CDR3 nucleotide sequence: TGTGCCAGCAGCGATAGTTGGGACACTGAAACGCTGAGCATGAACACTGAAGCTTTCTTT.

This clonotype was detected ten times or more. V and J are TRBV15 and TRBJ2-1; D is uncertain. The CDR3 spans 13 residues. The germline CDR1 and CDR2 sequences are LNHNV and YYDKDF (reference sequence). Trimming stripped 0 bases from V and 7 bases from J, with 7 bases between. CDR3 residues: CATSRDIVNEQFF. The CDR3 nucleotides are TGTGCCACCAGCAGAGATATTGTAAATGAGCAGTTCTTC.

The genes are TRBV20-1 and TRBJ2-7; 8 bases agree with TRBD2. Germline V CDR1 and CDR2: DFQATT, SNEGSKA (reference sequence). The CDR3 length is 19 residues. V was pared by 1 base and J by 0 bases, with 17 bases of the junction left unmatched. DNA for the CDR3: TGCAGTGCTAGAGGGACCGGGGGTCTAGGAAGCGGGGGCTCCTACGAGCAGTACGTC. It codes for CSARGTGGLGSGGSYEQYV.

This clonotype was observed a handful of times. The chain uses TRBV19 and TRBJ1-5; D is unclear. CDR1 and CDR2 from the germline V gene are LNHDA and SQIVND (reference sequence). The CDR3 consists of 12 residues. V shed 5 bases and J shed 5 bases, with 7 bases lying between them. The CDR3 DNA is TGTGCCAGTAGTTCATGGGATCAGCCCCAGCATTTT. It is translated as CASSSWDQPQHF.

This clonotype was seen once. The conserved phenylalanine or tryptophan is not found at the CDR3 terminus, so this likely reflects a read error. The chain links TRBV12-3 or TRBV12-4 to TRBJ2-7, with TRBD1 as a possible D gene (5 bases). This CDR3 comprises 12 residues. V was clipped by 3 bases and J by 3 bases, with 6 bases between them. CDR3 DNA: TGTGCCAGCAGTTTCACAGGCTACGAGCAGTACTCC. This sequence encodes CASSFTGYEQYS.

This chain joins TRBV6-5 and TRBJ2-1, with D maybe TRBD2 (6 bases). The CDR3 extends over 18 amino acids. Trimming stripped 6 bases from V and 2 bases from J, with 23 bases between. Germline lookup yields CDR1 MNHEY and CDR2 SVGAGI. The CDR3 coding sequence is TGTGCCAGCAGCAACTTACCCCCGACTAGGACGACCTACAATGAGCAGTTCTTC. Encoded protein: CASSNLPPTRTTYNEQFF.

V gene TRBV10-1 combines with J gene TRBJ2-2; TRBD1 matches at 8 bases. The germline V gene encodes CDR1 WNHNN and CDR2 SYGVQD (reference sequence). This CDR3 has 13 amino acids. The ends lost 2 bases at V and 10 bases at J; junction bases unmatched: 3. CDR3 in amino acids: CASSEGTGSELFF. The CDR3 DNA is TGCGCCAGCAGTGAGGGGACAGGTTCGGAGCTGTTTTTT.

The sample holds many counts of this clonotype. The chain links TRBV19 to TRBJ1-6, with D tentatively TRBD1 (5 bases). From germline, CDR1 is LNHDA and CDR2 SQIVND (reference sequence). V was cut by 5 bases and J by 12 bases, with 26 bases left in between. There are 17 residues in the CDR3. CDR3 sequence: CASSPGRWRRPGGPLHF. The CDR3 DNA follows: TGTGCCAGTAGTCCCGGGAGGTGGCGCAGGCCGGGGGGACCCCTCCACTTT. Based on the CDR3 plus reference TRBV19 and TRBJ1-6, the full variable domain is DGGITQSPKYLFRKEGQNVTLSCEQNLNHDAMYWYRQDPGQGLRLIYYSQIVNDFQKGDIAEGYSVSREKKESFPLTVTSAQKNPTAFYLCASSPGRWRRPGGPLHFGNGTRLTVT.

This chain connects TRBV12-3 or TRBV12-4 to TRBJ1-5, with 7 bases that match TRBD1. V lost 2 bases and J lost 4; bases outside the gene matches: 2. The CDR3 is made up of 14 amino acids. The CDR3 loop reads CASSLPTGNQPQHF. The CDR3, as DNA: TGTGCCAGCAGTTTACCGACAGGGAATCAGCCCCAGCATTTT.

This clonotype was picked up a small number of times. V usage is TRBV6-6 and J usage is TRBJ1-5; no reliable D call. The CDR3 extends over 15 amino acids. Germline CDR1 is MNHNY and CDR2 is SVGAGI (reference sequence). Trimming took 6 bases from V and 1 from J, leaving 13 bases between them. As DNA, the CDR3 is TGTGCCAGCAGCGGTAGGGCGGCAAGCAATCAGCCCCAGCATTTT. Its protein product is CASSGRAASNQPQHF.

This chain connects TRBV27 to TRBJ1-1; the D gene is possibly TRBD1 (5 bases). The germline V and J ends were trimmed by 2 bases and 9 bases, with 13 bases remaining between them. Germline assignment: CDR1 MNHEY and CDR2 SMNVEV (reference sequence). The CDR3 sequence is 13 residues long. The CDR3 region has the DNA TGTGCCAGCAGTTTAGGGTCGTGGGGACAAGCTTTCTTT. Its translation is CASSLGSWGQAFF.